This T cell receptor (beta chain) is from a study of siplizumab effects on memory and regulatory T cells. About this clone itself: What it binds is not known.

The CDR3 has 16 residues. Trimming cost V 2 bases and J 1 base; bases outside gene matches: 6. Germline CDR1 reads MNHEY; CDR2 reads SVGAGI. Coculture of the mixed lymphocyte reaction cells took place at 37 degrees C and lasted over five days. TCRdb keeps only in-frame clones here, not all; method: immunoSEQ multiplex PCR. Altogether about 4,500 clones are present, 48% being singletons, with the ten largest covering under 4%. Source material: CFSE-low (dividing) CD4+ T cells sorted from an allogeneic mixed lymphocyte reaction. This TCR derives from a human donor in good health; the cells came from an allogeneic mixed lymphocyte reaction. Some clones in this sample may be carry-over from other donors' samples. The chain links TRBV6-5 to TRBJ2-3; 7 bases align to TRBD1. CDR3 sequence reads: CASSYPTGTGTDTQYF. CDR3 coding DNA: TGTGCCAGCAGTTACCCGACAGGGACGGGCACAGATACGCAGTATTTT.